This T cell receptor beta chain comes out of a study of tumor-infiltrating lymphocytes in primary liver carcinoma. Overall study: Patients were both men and women, whose ages ran from 30 to 69 years.

Note on this clonotype: The junction departs from the called germline gene at one end, perhaps through a read error.

TCR beta cDNA was made from 400 to 500 ng total RNA with a constant-region primer. Each TCR beta library was derived from three nested multiplex PCR rounds that employed slightly modified ARM-PCR. The first two PCR rounds used TRBV1-TRBV30 primers with a Cbeta primer, 9 to 10 cycles each. TCRdb re-analysed the multiplex PCR reads in MiXCR, keeping a single row per CDR3 protein. Of 200,000 or so distinct CDR3 sequences in the sample, less than 70% were seen once. Germline V gene sequence: CDR1 MGHRA, CDR2 YSYEKL. There are 15 residues in the CDR3. The researchers obtained blood RNA from unsorted whole blood and also extracted germline DNA.

The clonotype was recovered from a woman aged 55-75 years with primary liver carcinoma and hepatitis B virus infection. The chain recombines TRBV4-1 with TRBJ2-1, with TRBD2 as a possible D gene (5 bases). Sequenced sample: peripheral blood. CDR3 nucleotides: TGCGTCAGCAGTCCCATGGACTCGAGAAGCGTTGAGCAGTTCTTC. Protein: CVSSPMDSRSVEQFF.